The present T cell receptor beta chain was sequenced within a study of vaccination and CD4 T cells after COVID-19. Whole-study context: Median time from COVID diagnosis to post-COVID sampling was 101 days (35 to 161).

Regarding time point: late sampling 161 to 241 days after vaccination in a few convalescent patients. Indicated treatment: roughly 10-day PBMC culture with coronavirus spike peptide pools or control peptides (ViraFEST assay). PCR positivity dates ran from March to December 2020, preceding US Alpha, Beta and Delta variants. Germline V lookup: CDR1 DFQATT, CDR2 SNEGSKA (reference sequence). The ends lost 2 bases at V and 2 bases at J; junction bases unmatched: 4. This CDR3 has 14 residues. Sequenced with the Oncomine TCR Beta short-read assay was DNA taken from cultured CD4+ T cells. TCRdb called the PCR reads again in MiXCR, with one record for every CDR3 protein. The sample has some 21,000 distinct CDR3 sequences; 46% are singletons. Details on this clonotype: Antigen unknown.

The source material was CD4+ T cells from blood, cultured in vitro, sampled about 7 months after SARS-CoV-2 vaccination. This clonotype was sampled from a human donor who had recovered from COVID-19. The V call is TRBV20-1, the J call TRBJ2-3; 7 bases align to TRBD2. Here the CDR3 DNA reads TGCAGTGCTAGATTGGGAGGGGACACAGATACGCAGTATTTT. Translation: CSARLGGDTDTQYF.